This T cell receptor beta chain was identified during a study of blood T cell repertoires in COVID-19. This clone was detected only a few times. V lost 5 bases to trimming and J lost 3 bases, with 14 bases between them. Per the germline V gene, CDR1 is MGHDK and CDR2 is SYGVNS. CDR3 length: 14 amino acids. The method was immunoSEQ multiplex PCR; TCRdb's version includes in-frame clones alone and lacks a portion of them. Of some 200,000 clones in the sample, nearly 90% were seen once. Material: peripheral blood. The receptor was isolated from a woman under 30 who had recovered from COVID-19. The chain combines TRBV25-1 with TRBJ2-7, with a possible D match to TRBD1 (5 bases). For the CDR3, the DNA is TGTGCCAGCAGTTCACAGGTGGGAAGCTACGAGCAGTACTTC. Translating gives CASSSQVGSYEQYF.